Listed below are T cell receptor beta chains from one sample, sequenced in a study of molecular identifiers for immune sequencing clone quantification. TCRdb reprocessed the PCR reads with MiXCR, giving one entry per CDR3 protein. The sample contains just under 650,000 distinct CDR3 sequences, about 20% of which appear only once. Sequencing was done on a sample of naive CD8+ T cells from blood, with Jurkat cell RNA spiked in. These receptors were obtained from a human donor in good health. Some libraries in this study had Jurkat cell RNA spiked in. CDR3s include the opening cysteine and the closing phenylalanine or tryptophan. The D gene is left open where the match is weak. Clone size is given for some rows only: seen once, a few or many times, or a class if the clone is expanded.

d_gene	abundance	v_gene	j_gene	CDR3aa	CDR3nt
TRBD1	many	TRBV10-2	TRBJ1-2	CASSESGAGGGYTF	TGCGCCAGCAGTGAGTCAGGAGCAGGGGGCGGCTACACCTTC
TRBD2	NA	TRBV29-1	TRBJ2-3	CSVLGGGDSADTQYF	TGCAGCGTCTTAGGCGGGGGGGATAGCGCAGATACGCAGTATTTT
NA	many	TRBV7-2	TRBJ1-5	CASSPVGYSNQPQHF	TGTGCCAGCAGCCCGGTGGGGTATAGCAATCAGCCCCAGCATTTT
TRBD2	NA	TRBV6-2/TRBV6-3	TRBJ2-5	CASSPGLAKETQYF	TGTGCCAGCAGTCCGGGACTAGCGAAGGAGACCCAGTACTTC
NA	many	TRBV4-3	TRBJ2-5	CASSQGVAMKTQYF	TGCGCCAGCAGCCAAGGTGTAGCGATGAAGACCCAGTACTTC
NA	many	TRBV29-1	TRBJ2-7	CSVEGLLSGEQYF	TGCAGCGTTGAAGGTCTGCTCAGTGGGGAGCAGTACTTC
TRBD2	NA	TRBV4-3	TRBJ2-7	CASSQDRASGSFYEQYF	TGCGCCAGCAGCCAAGATAGGGCTAGCGGGAGTTTCTACGAGCAGTACTTC
NA	many	TRBV20-1	TRBJ2-7	CSASDSSYEQYF	TGCAGTGCTAGCGACAGTTCCTACGAGCAGTACTTC
NA	NA	TRBV18	TRBJ1-1	CASSPFKGMRTEAFF	TGTGCCAGCTCACCATTTAAGGGGATGAGGACTGAAGCTTTCTTT
NA	many	TRBV10-3	TRBJ2-5	CATRIPLAETQYF	TGTGCCACGAGGATCCCTTTGGCAGAGACCCAGTACTTC
NA	many	TRBV24-1	TRBJ2-1	CATSDLPRGRQEQFF	TGTGCCACCAGTGATTTGCCCCGGGGGCGACAAGAGCAGTTCTTC
NA	many	TRBV7-9	TRBJ1-3	CASSQGLRNTIYF	TGTGCCAGCAGCCAAGGACTGCGAAACACCATATATTTT
NA	NA	TRBV3-1	TRBJ2-3	CASSQEGWNTDTQYF	TGTGCCAGCAGCCAAGAGGGATGGAACACAGATACGCAGTATTTT
TRBD2	few	TRBV10-3	TRBJ2-5	CATRVDLAGAGETQYF	TGTGCCACCCGGGTGGACCTAGCGGGTGCTGGAGAGACCCAGTACTTC
NA	few	TRBV6-5	TRBJ2-2	CASSYRGGANTGELFF	TGTGCCAGCAGTTACAGGGGCGGCGCGAACACCGGGGAGCTGTTTTTT
TRBD2	many	TRBV27	TRBJ2-1	CASSSGTSGVNEQFF	TGTGCCAGCAGTTCCGGGACTAGCGGGGTAAATGAGCAGTTCTTC
TRBD1	many	TRBV12-3/TRBV12-4	TRBJ2-2	CASSSSFGQGNTGELFF	TGTGCCAGCAGTTCCTCTTTCGGACAGGGCAACACCGGGGAGCTGTTTTTT
NA	NA	TRBV4-3	TRBJ2-1	CASSQDRSRGEQFF	TGCGCCAGCAGCCAAGACAGGAGCCGTGGTGAGCAGTTCTTC
TRBD1	many	TRBV11-2	TRBJ1-4	CASSLGVTGSEKLFF	TGTGCCAGCAGCTTAGGAGTGACAGGGTCTGAAAAACTGTTTTTT
TRBD2	many	TRBV5-4	TRBJ2-6	CASSLRTSGVSSGANVLTF	TGTGCCAGCAGCCTAAGGACTAGCGGGGTGAGCTCTGGGGCCAACGTCCTGACTTTC
NA	many	TRBV6-2/TRBV6-3	TRBJ2-3	CASSYSSWTWSLADTQYF	TGTGCCAGCAGTTACTCGAGCTGGACTTGGAGTTTGGCAGATACGCAGTATTTT
NA	few	TRBV27	TRBJ1-5	CASSAGHGGAQHF	TGTGCCAGCAGTGCCGGACACGGCGGGGCCCAGCATTTT
NA	few	TRBV7-8	TRBJ1-2	CASSLAAGATPIANYGYTF	TGTGCCAGCAGCTTAGCGGCGGGGGCTACCCCTATCGCTAACTATGGCTACACCTTC
NA	few	TRBV5-5	TRBJ2-2	CASSPWDGNGELFF	TGTGCCAGCAGCCCCTGGGACGGAAACGGGGAGCTGTTTTTT
NA	many	TRBV4-3	TRBJ1-1	CASSQDFLQGTTEAFF	TGCGCCAGCAGCCAAGATTTTCTTCAGGGCACTACTGAAGCTTTCTTT
NA	NA	TRBV7-9	TRBJ2-7	CASSLEHEQYF	TGTGCCAGCAGCCTGGAGCACGAGCAGTACTTC
NA	many	TRBV29-1	TRBJ1-2	CSVEDLDPGEVNGYTF	TGCAGCGTTGAAGACCTGGATCCTGGGGAGGTAAACGGCTACACCTTC
TRBD2	many	TRBV4-2	TRBJ2-7	CASSQYSGGYEQYF	TGTGCCAGCAGCCAGTACTCGGGAGGCTACGAGCAGTACTTC
NA	few	TRBV7-2	TRBJ1-2	CASSFHREAGYGYTF	TGTGCCAGCAGCTTTCACAGGGAGGCGGGCTATGGCTACACCTTC
TRBD1	many	TRBV5-4	TRBJ1-5	CASSQTGFNQPQHF	TGTGCCAGCAGCCAGACAGGGTTCAATCAGCCCCAGCATTTT
NA	NA	TRBV7-9	TRBJ1-2	CASSSAGGRLQGYTF	TGTGCCAGCAGCTCTGCTGGAGGGAGGCTGCAAGGCTACACCTTC
NA	few	TRBV6-5	TRBJ2-2	CASSYSSIGELFF	TGTGCCAGCAGTTACTCATCCATCGGGGAGCTGTTTTTT
TRBD1	many	TRBV6-1	TRBJ1-5	CASRERQGRQPQHF	TGTGCCAGCAGGGAGAGACAGGGACGGCAGCCCCAGCATTTT
NA	NA	TRBV27	TRBJ2-1	CASSLRVRYNEQFF	TGTGCCAGCAGTTTGAGGGTCAGGTACAATGAGCAGTTCTTC
TRBD1	many	TRBV27	TRBJ1-1	CASSLFGTESMYTEAFF	TGTGCCAGCAGTTTATTTGGGACAGAATCGATGTACACTGAAGCTTTCTTT
NA	NA	TRBV12-3/TRBV12-4	TRBJ2-6	CASSSRTGYLSGANVLTF	TGTGCCAGCAGTTCACGCACAGGATACCTCTCTGGGGCCAACGTCCTGACTTTC
NA	few	TRBV6-5	TRBJ2-7	CASSHGPSPGEQYF	TGTGCCAGCAGTCACGGGCCCTCCCCGGGCGAGCAGTACTTC
NA	many	TRBV29-1	TRBJ2-7	CSVETITTREQYF	TGCAGCGTTGAAACAATTACTACGAGGGAGCAGTACTTC
NA	many	TRBV6-2/TRBV6-3	TRBJ2-7	CASSIPTKGLEQYF	TGTGCCAGCAGTATACCGACTAAGGGGCTGGAGCAGTACTTC
TRBD1	few	TRBV7-9	TRBJ1-2	CASATMRETGGYSLYGYTF	TGTGCCAGCGCCACGATGAGGGAGACAGGGGGTTACAGTCTGTATGGCTACACCTTC
NA	many	TRBV4-1	TRBJ2-2	CASSHYPRSNTGELFF	TGCGCCAGCAGCCATTACCCCAGATCGAACACCGGGGAGCTGTTTTTT
TRBD1	many	TRBV12-3/TRBV12-4	TRBJ2-5	CASSDRGRETQYF	TGTGCCAGCAGTGACAGGGGGCGAGAGACCCAGTACTTC
NA	few	TRBV11-2	TRBJ1-6	CASSLSPPGQSHSPLHF	TGTGCCAGCAGCTTGTCTCCCCCGGGGCAGTCCCATTCACCCCTCCACTTT
TRBD2	few	TRBV15	TRBJ2-1	CATNLLAGSYNEQFF	TGTGCCACCAACCTACTAGCGGGATCCTACAATGAGCAGTTCTTC
TRBD2	few	TRBV4-3	TRBJ2-5	CASSQGKRLAGVQETQYF	TGCGCCAGCAGCCAAGGAAAAAGATTAGCGGGAGTTCAAGAGACCCAGTACTTC
NA	many	TRBV6-2/TRBV6-3	TRBJ1-5	CASSYGGEMTQHF	TGTGCCAGCAGTTACGGGGGCGAGATGACCCAGCATTTT
TRBD2	few	TRBV20-1	TRBJ2-7	CSASRPSGVYEQYF	TGCAGTGCTAGTCGGCCTAGCGGAGTTTACGAGCAGTACTTC
TRBD2	many	TRBV12-3/TRBV12-4	TRBJ2-3	CASGIHPGQGLAGGPTDTQYF	TGTGCCAGCGGAATACATCCGGGACAGGGACTAGCGGGGGGCCCCACAGATACGCAGTATTTT
NA	few	TRBV11-2	TRBJ1-4	CASSLWQKGRGEKLFF	TGTGCCAGCAGCTTATGGCAGAAGGGCAGAGGTGAAAAACTGTTTTTT
TRBD1	NA	TRBV13	TRBJ2-1	CASSSRDRVWSDEQFF	TGTGCCAGCAGCTCCCGGGACAGGGTATGGTCGGATGAGCAGTTCTTC
TRBD2	many	TRBV7-6	TRBJ2-3	CASSRLGSRAGSTDTQYF	TGTGCCAGCAGCCGCCTCGGGAGTCGAGCGGGGTCCACAGATACGCAGTATTTT
NA	few	TRBV12-3/TRBV12-4	TRBJ2-7	CASSFGENRGGFEQYF	TGTGCCAGCAGTTTCGGAGAGAACAGGGGGGGTTTTGAGCAGTACTTC